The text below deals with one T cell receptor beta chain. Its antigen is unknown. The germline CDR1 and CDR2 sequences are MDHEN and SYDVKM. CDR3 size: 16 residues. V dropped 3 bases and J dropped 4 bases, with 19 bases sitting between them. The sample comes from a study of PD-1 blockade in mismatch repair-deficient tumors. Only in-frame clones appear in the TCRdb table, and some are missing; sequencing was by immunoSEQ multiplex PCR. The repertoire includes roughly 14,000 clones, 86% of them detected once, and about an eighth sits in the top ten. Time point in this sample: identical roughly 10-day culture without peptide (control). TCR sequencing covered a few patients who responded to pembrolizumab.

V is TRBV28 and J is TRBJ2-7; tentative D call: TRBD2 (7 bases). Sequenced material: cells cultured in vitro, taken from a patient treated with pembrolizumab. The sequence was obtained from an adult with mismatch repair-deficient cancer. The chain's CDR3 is CASSLVAPGEGYEQYF. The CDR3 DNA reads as TGTGCCAGCAGTTTGGTTGCCCCAGGGGAGGGGTACGAGCAGTACTTC.